The 31 T cell receptor beta chains reported below all come from one sample, sequenced in a study of blood T cell repertoires in COVID-19. The data were produced by immunoSEQ multiplex PCR, yet TCRdb's version contains in-frame clones alone and is incomplete. This repertoire shows roughly 160,000 clones, 80% to 90% found once; its top ten account for around 4%. Sample: peripheral blood. The source is a woman aged 55-70 years who had recovered from COVID-19.

In this sample, this clone turned up once. The V gene is TRBV24-1, the J gene TRBJ2-1; TRBD2 matches at 12 bases. V lost 4 bases to trimming and J lost 4 bases; unmatched junction nucleotides: 7. Germline loops: CDR1 KGHDR, CDR2 SFDVKD. The CDR3 totals 17 residues. This CDR3 is CATSDHRLAGEYNEQFF. In DNA form, the CDR3 reads TGTGCCACCAGTGACCACAGACTAGCGGGGGAGTACAATGAGCAGTTCTTC.

CDR3 nucleotide sequence: TGTGCCAGCAGTGACCTACTAGCGGCCGGTTCACACAATGAGCAGTTCTTC. This translates into CASSDLLAAGSHNEQFF. J is TRBJ2-1 and V is TRBV2, with 8 bases lining up with TRBD2. The V segment lost 3 bases and the J segment 5 bases; nucleotides outside the gene matches: 12. The CDR3 is 17 amino acids. Germline V lookup: CDR1 SNHLY, CDR2 FYNNEI.

V gene TRBV7-2 combines with J gene TRBJ2-5; 8 positions match TRBD2. CDR1 SGHTA and CDR2 FQGNSA come from the germline V gene. The J segment lost 5 bases and the V segment lost 0 bases, leaving 11 bases of the junction unmatched. CDR3 length: 17 amino acids. CDR3: CASSLALAGGYPETQYF. CDR3 DNA: TGTGCCAGCAGCTTAGCGCTTGCGGGGGGCTACCCGGAGACCCAGTACTTC.

This CDR3 is CASSPQGYGYTF. Written as DNA, the CDR3 is TGTGCCAGCAGCCCCCAGGGCTATGGCTACACCTTC. This rearrangement joins TRBV28 to TRBJ1-2; a weak D match, TRBD1 (5 bases). Germline CDR1 reads MDHEN; CDR2 reads SYDVKM. The V and J ends lost 6 bases and 4 bases respectively, with 9 bases between them. The CDR3 sequence is 12 residues long.

A note on this clone: One end of the junction is discordant with germline, which a read error may explain. V gene TRBV19 combines with J gene TRBJ2-5, with a weak D call TRBD2 (6 bases). Germline V gene lookup returns CDR1 LNHDA and CDR2 SQIVND (reference sequence). This CDR3 has 12 amino acids. CDR3 region: CASSPPEGKRNF. In DNA, the CDR3 is TGTGCCAGTTCGCCTCCGGAGGGAAAAAGGAACTTC.

The genes are TRBV15 and TRBJ2-3, with 8 bases lining up with TRBD2. The CDR3 spans 14 residues. Germline assignment: CDR1 LNHNV and CDR2 YYDKDF (reference sequence). V was clipped by 5 bases and J by 5 bases; unmatched bases: 6. DNA of the CDR3: TGTGCCACCAGCCTGAGCGGGGGAGGAGATACGCAGTATTTT. It yields the protein CATSLSGGGDTQYF.

The chain recombines TRBV2 with TRBJ1-1; 9 positions agree with TRBD1. The CDR3 totals 12 residues. With 6 bases clipped from V and 11 bases from J, the junction kept 7 bases outside the gene matches. The germline CDR1 and CDR2 sequences are SNHLY and FYNNEI. CDR3 sequence: CASSDRGVAAFF. As DNA, the CDR3 is TGTGCCAGCAGCGACAGGGGGGTGGCTGCTTTCTTT.

The DNA for the CDR3 is TGTGCCAGTAGTCTTCGGGGAGGGAGCAATGAGCAGTTCTTC. Translated: CASSLRGGSNEQFF. The chain links TRBV19 to TRBJ2-1, with 7 bases fitting TRBD2. V was clipped by 5 bases and J by 6 bases; unmatched bases: 7. Germline V gene data show CDR1 as LNHDA and CDR2 as SQIVND (reference sequence). This CDR3 region has 14 residues.

This rearrangement joins TRBV28 to TRBJ2-1; 7 bases align to TRBD1. V was clipped by 3 bases and J by 7 bases; unmatched bases: 12. This CDR3 is built from 16 residues. Germline V gene sequence: CDR1 MDHEN, CDR2 SYDVKM. This CDR3 is CASSFFPRQGPNEQFF. DNA of the CDR3: TGTGCCAGCAGTTTTTTTCCCCGACAGGGTCCGAATGAGCAGTTCTTC.

The chain is built from TRBV5-6 and TRBJ2-7; D ambiguous. From germline, CDR1 is SGHDT and CDR2 YYEEEE. Trimming stripped 1 base from V and 3 bases from J, with 5 bases between. The CDR3 runs to 12 residues. Written as DNA, the CDR3 is TGTGCCAGCAGCTTGTCCCTCTACGAGCAGTACTTC. This gives the protein CASSLSLYEQYF.

The V and J genes are TRBV28 and TRBJ1-5, with 8 bases matching TRBD1. CDR3 size: 18 residues. J gave up 3 bases and V 2 bases, and 12 bases lay outside the gene matches. Germline V lookup: CDR1 MDHEN, CDR2 SYDVKM. DNA for the CDR3: TGTGCCAGCAGTTTACCCCCTGGACAGGGCGGATTCAATCAGCCCCAGCATTTT. This translates into CASSLPPGQGGFNQPQHF.

This clone occurred a few times. This chain links TRBV2 with TRBJ1-1; D not resolved. Trimming pared 3 bases from V and 0 bases from J, leaving 5 bases between. Germline V gene sequence: CDR1 SNHLY, CDR2 FYNNEI. The CDR3 is made up of 13 amino acids. As DNA, the CDR3 is TGTGCCAGCAGTGATGACTTGAACACTGAAGCTTTCTTT. The encoded protein is CASSDDLNTEAFF.

This CDR3 is CASSSPRGGDYGYTF. CDR3 coding DNA: TGTGCCAGCAGTTCCCCCCGGGGGGGGGACTATGGCTACACCTTC. This chain links TRBV28 with TRBJ1-2; a possible D gene is TRBD1 (5 bases). From germline, CDR1 is MDHEN and CDR2 SYDVKM. The CDR3 has 15 residues. V gave up 4 bases and J gave up 3 bases, with 15 bases separating them.

The rearrangement uses TRBV19 and TRBJ2-1, with 12 bases aligning to TRBD2. CDR3 length: 16 residues. Trimming took 3 bases from V and 3 from J; bases not matched to a gene: 3. Looked up from germline, CDR1 is LNHDA and CDR2 is SQIVND (reference sequence). This CDR3 is CASSIRLAGVYNEQFF. In DNA, the CDR3 is TGTGCCAGTAGTATTAGACTAGCGGGGGTCTACAATGAGCAGTTCTTC.

The V and J genes are TRBV11-3 and TRBJ2-3; TRBD1 agrees at 9 bases. The germline V gene has CDR1 SGHNT and CDR2 YENEEA. The CDR3 is 15 amino acids. J lost 8 bases, V lost 1 base, and 7 bases had no gene match. The CDR3, as DNA: TGTGCCAGCAGCTTAGGGACAGGGGAGGGTCGTACGCAGTATTTT. Amino acid sequence: CASSLGTGEGRTQYF. The full variable domain, with the rest looked up from reference TRBV11-3 and TRBJ2-3, is EAGVVQSPRYKIIEKKQPVAFWCNPISGHNTLYWYLQNLGQGPELLIRYENEEAVDDSQLPKDRFSAERLKGVDSTLKIQPAELGDSAVYLCASSLGTGEGRTQYFGPGTRLTVL.

The chain links TRBV7-2 to TRBJ2-1; D gene uncertain. Germline V lookup: CDR1 SGHTA, CDR2 FQGNSA. The ends were cut back, 1 base at V and 0 bases at J, with 7 bases in the middle. The CDR3 totals 15 residues. CDR3 protein: CASSLVTSSYNEQFF. CDR3 in DNA: TGTGCCAGCAGCTTAGTAACAAGCTCCTACAATGAGCAGTTCTTC. The full variable domain, in which reference TRBV7-2 and TRBJ2-1 provide the parts outside the CDR3, is GAGVSQSPSNKVTEKGKDVELRCDPISGHTALYWYRQSLGQGLEFLIYFQGNSAPDKSGLPSDRFSAERTGGSVSTLTIQRTQQEDSAVYLCASSLVTSSYNEQFFGPGTRLTVL.

DNA of the CDR3: TGCGCCAGCAGCTTATTCGGCAGGGGTTCTGGAAACACCATATATTTT. It translates to CASSLFGRGSGNTIYF. This chain joins TRBV5-1 and TRBJ1-3; TRBD1 might be the D (6 bases). Trimming took 2 bases from V and 1 from J, leaving 13 bases between them. This CDR3 has 16 residues. Germline-derived CDR1 and CDR2 are SGHRS and YFSETQ.

The chain carries TRBV6-5 and TRBJ1-2; the D gene is possibly TRBD1 (5 bases). The CDR3 totals 16 residues. Trimming shortened V by 0 bases and J by 0 bases, and 11 bases separated the two germline ends. Germline-derived CDR1 and CDR2 are MNHEY and SVGAGI. The CDR3: CASSYSSVRANYGYTF. In DNA form, the CDR3 reads TGTGCCAGCAGTTACTCGAGTGTCAGGGCTAACTATGGCTACACCTTC.

The count of this clone is one. CDR3 sequence: CASSQRAGVQYEQYF. The CDR3, as DNA: TGTGCCAGCAGTCAGAGAGCGGGGGTTCAGTACGAGCAGTACTTC. This chain joins TRBV7-3 and TRBJ2-7; TRBD2 matches at 8 bases. CDR3 length equals 15 residues. The V gene's germline CDR1 is SGHTA and CDR2 FQGTGA. V dropped 6 bases and J dropped 4; count of bases not matched to a gene: 11. The whole variable domain, filled in from reference TRBV7-3 and TRBJ2-7, reads GAGVSQTPSNKVTEKGKYVELRCDPISGHTALYWYRQSLGQGPEFLIYFQGTGAADDSGLPNDRFFAVRPEGSVSTLKIQRTERGDSAVYLCASSQRAGVQYEQYFGPGTRLTVT.

The chain recombines TRBV5-1 with TRBJ1-4; TRBD1 is a possible D gene (5 bases). From germline, CDR1 is SGHRS and CDR2 YFSETQ. V was cut by 0 bases and J by 6 bases, with 15 bases left in between. This CDR3 region has 16 residues. This CDR3 is CASSLVDRGGDEKLFF. The CDR3 region has the DNA TGCGCCAGCAGCTTGGTAGATAGGGGCGGTGATGAAAAACTGTTTTTT.

V and J are TRBV10-3 and TRBJ2-1; 11 positions match TRBD1. The CDR3 has 16 amino acids. Germline CDR1 and CDR2: ENHRY and SYGVKD. Trimming took 3 bases from V and 5 from J; bases not matched to a gene: 6. This CDR3 is CAISDPGTGGNNEQFF. DNA for the CDR3: TGTGCCATCAGTGATCCAGGGACAGGGGGAAACAATGAGCAGTTCTTC.

The CDR3 bases are TGTGCCAGCAGGGGAGGACAGGGACGAGAGACCCAGTACTTC. Protein product: CASRGGQGRETQYF. J is TRBJ2-5 and V is TRBV2; 8 bases map to TRBD1. V gave up 6 bases and J gave up 4 bases; unmatched junction bases: 7. In germline, CDR1 is SNHLY, CDR2 FYNNEI. CDR3 length equals 14 residues.

The chain is built from TRBV11-3 and TRBJ2-1; D is unclear. CDR1 SGHNT and CDR2 YENEEA come from the germline V gene. V lost 11 bases to trimming and J lost 3 bases, with 17 bases between them. This CDR3 region has 14 residues. Here the CDR3 DNA reads TGTGCCGGCGACTGGCTCCGCGACTACAATGAGCAGTTCTTC. Amino acids: CAGDWLRDYNEQFF.

The chain uses TRBV4-1 and TRBJ1-4; TRBD1 matches at 8 bases. V trimming: 4 bases; J trimming: 8 bases; junction bases outside the gene matches: 9. CDR1 MGHRA and CDR2 YSYEKL come from the germline V gene. This CDR3 comprises 15 residues. For the CDR3, the DNA is TGCGCCAGCAGCCCAGGGGGCGCCCGCCCGGAAAAACTGTTTTTT. Residues: CASSPGGARPEKLFF.

CDR3 DNA: TGTGCCAGCAGCCAGGCCGGGGGGAACTCCTACAATGAGCAGTTCTTC. Translating gives CASSQAGGNSYNEQFF. The rearrangement joins TRBV3-1 (or the pseudogene TRBV3-2) to TRBJ2-1; 7 bases are shared with TRBD2. This CDR3 has 16 residues. V lost 3 bases to trimming and J lost 0 bases; unmatched junction nucleotides: 5. Germline values: CDR1 LGHDT, CDR2 YNNKEL (reference sequence).

V usage is TRBV7-9 and J usage is TRBJ1-1, with D hard to call. The germline CDR1 and CDR2 sequences are SEHNR and FQNEAQ (reference sequence). The CDR3 covers 12 residues. V was clipped by 2 bases and J by 7 bases, with 8 bases between them. CDR3 DNA: TGTGCCAGCAGCTTACAGACAAATGAAGCTTTCTTT. Protein: CASSLQTNEAFF.

CDR3 amino acids: CASLSQGADEQFF. CDR3 in DNA: TGTGCCAGCTTGTCACAGGGGGCCGATGAGCAGTTCTTC. The chain couples TRBV18 to TRBJ2-1; 9 bases match TRBD1. The V gene end was trimmed by 7 bases and the J gene end by 8 bases; junction bases not matched to a gene: 6. Germline V gives CDR1 KGHSH, CDR2 LQKENI. This CDR3 comprises 13 residues.

This clone was recorded only once. This rearrangement joins TRBV18 to TRBJ2-7; D is possibly TRBD1 (5 bases). The length of the CDR3 is 15 residues. Germline CDR1 reads KGHSH; CDR2 reads LQKENI. Trimming removed 2 bases at V and 6 bases at J, with 17 bases between. The CDR3 region has the DNA TGTGCCAGCTCACCATCTACAGGCAAAGGTGTCGAGCAGTACTTC. This translates into CASSPSTGKGVEQYF.

V is TRBV4-3 and J is TRBJ1-3; TRBD1 matches 7 bases. The germline V gene encodes CDR1 LGHNA and CDR2 YSLEER. V shed 5 bases and J 3 bases; nucleotides not matched to a gene: 7. CDR3 length equals 15 residues. CDR3 amino acids: CASSKGGANGNTIYF. Here the CDR3 DNA reads TGCGCCAGCAGCAAAGGGGGCGCGAATGGAAACACCATATATTTT.

The chain carries TRBV12-2 and TRBJ2-7; the table's TRBD1 call for D was not verified on the DNA. TRBV12-2 is flagged as a pseudogene. The CDR3 length is 16 residues. The CDR3 sequence: CASRPRTQGITYEQYF. The DNA of the CDR3 is TGTGCAAGTCGCCCTAGGACACAGGGGATAACCTACGAGCAGTACTTC.

This clone appeared once. The J gene is TRBJ1-2, the V gene TRBV15; D not certain. V lost 5 bases, J lost 11 bases, and 15 bases lay in between. The CDR3 covers 12 residues. CDR1 and CDR2 from the germline V gene are LNHNV and YYDKDF (reference sequence). CDR3 residues: CATSPGILEYTF. The CDR3 region has the DNA TGTGCCACCAGCCCCGGGATTCTGGAATACACCTTC.